Listed here are 29 T cell receptor beta chains from one sample, sequenced in a study of CD8 T cells in Susac syndrome. About 0.5 to 1 ug RNA was reverse transcribed with random hexamers. TCRdb re-analysed the immunoSEQ multiplex PCR reads in MiXCR, keeping a single row per CDR3 protein. The sample lists about 94,000 distinct CDR3 sequences; over 90% were seen once. Material: CD4+ T cells from PBMCs. These receptors originate from a human donor with Susac syndrome.

The V and J genes are TRBV28 and TRBJ1-6; D remains unclear. CDR3 length: 13 amino acids. From germline, CDR1 is MDHEN and CDR2 SYDVKM. Trimming took 5 bases from V and 5 from J, leaving 7 bases between them. DNA of the CDR3: TGTGCCAGCAGTATCATGAATAATTCACCCCTCCACTTT. Its translation: CASSIMNNSPLHF.

The chain couples TRBV3-1 to TRBJ1-2, with 10 bases matching TRBD1. The CDR3 covers 15 residues. CDR1 and CDR2 from the germline V gene are LGHDT and YNNKEL (reference sequence). Trimming removed 4 bases from V and 5 bases from J; junction bases left unmatched: 7. DNA for the CDR3: TGTGCCAGCAGCCGCATCGGGACAGGGGAGTATGGCTACACCTTC. Encoded protein: CASSRIGTGEYGYTF.

The chain uses TRBV19 and TRBJ1-1, with a weak D call TRBD1 (5 bases). V lost 5 bases, J lost 11 bases, and 18 bases lay in between. The CDR3 contains 13 residues. Germline values: CDR1 LNHDA, CDR2 SQIVND (reference sequence). The CDR3 is CASSRAVQGWAFF. As DNA, the CDR3 is TGTGCCAGTAGTCGAGCTGTCCAGGGCTGGGCTTTCTTT.

A single count supports this clonotype. The chain uses TRBV3-1 and TRBJ1-5, with D possibly matching TRBD1 (6 bases). Germline lookup yields CDR1 LGHDT and CDR2 YNNKEL (reference sequence). The ends were cut back, 3 bases at V and 5 bases at J, with 11 bases in the middle. The CDR3 has 14 amino acids. CDR3 bases: TGTGCCAGCAGCCACCGGGACAAAGATCAGCCCCAGCATTTT. It codes for CASSHRDKDQPQHF.

The chain joins TRBV7-2 to TRBJ2-2; the D is unclear. This CDR3 region has 13 residues. Trimming cost V 4 bases and J 7 bases, with 10 bases left between them. Germline V gene data show CDR1 as SGHTA and CDR2 as FQGNSA. The CDR3 protein is CASSSQFVGELFF. CDR3 bases: TGTGCCAGCAGCTCACAGTTTGTCGGGGAGCTGTTTTTT.

The chain is built from TRBV15 and TRBJ1-5; 7 bases match TRBD1. Trimming at V came to 3 bases and at J to 6 bases, leaving 5 bases not matched to a gene. CDR3 length: 14 amino acids. Germline CDR1 and CDR2: LNHNV and YYDKDF (reference sequence). CDR3 in amino acids: CATSSQTGRQPQHF. CDR3 DNA: TGTGCCACCAGCAGCCAGACAGGGCGTCAGCCCCAGCATTTT.

V is TRBV20-1 and J is TRBJ2-3; no definite D call. Germline V lookup: CDR1 DFQATT, CDR2 SNEGSKA (reference sequence). The V end was cut by 7 bases, the J end by 4 bases, with 9 bases between. The CDR3 loop spans 11 amino acids. The CDR3 DNA reads TGCAGTGTCGCAATCGCAGATACGCAGTATTTT. Encoded protein: CSVAIADTQYF.

The V gene is TRBV12-3 or TRBV12-4, the J gene TRBJ2-4; 7 positions match TRBD1. This CDR3 spans 13 amino acids. Trimming at V came to 9 bases and at J to 6 bases, leaving 8 bases not matched to a gene. The CDR3 reads CASRQGLTNIQYF. The CDR3 nucleotides read TGTGCCAGTAGACAGGGATTGACAAACATTCAGTACTTC.

The chain uses TRBV30 and TRBJ2-5; D gene ambiguous. This CDR3 has 11 amino acids. The germline CDR1 and CDR2 sequences are GTSNPN and SVGIG (reference sequence). V lost 2 bases and J 5 bases, leaving 6 bases between the germline ends. CDR3 sequence reads: CAWSSWETQYF. In DNA form, the CDR3 reads TGTGCCTGGAGTTCATGGGAGACCCAGTACTTC.

This clonotype appeared once. This CDR3 is CAWGPQWGEAGYTF. CDR3 in DNA: TGTGCCTGGGGCCCTCAATGGGGTGAAGCTGGCTACACCTTC. V and J are TRBV30 and TRBJ1-2; D gene uncertain. Germline V CDR1 and CDR2: GTSNPN, SVGIG (reference sequence). The CDR3 sequence is 14 residues long. Trimming cost V 5 bases and J 7 bases, with 20 bases left between them.

The rearrangement links TRBV3-1 to TRBJ2-5; no reliable D call. The germline V gene encodes CDR1 LGHDT and CDR2 YNNKEL (reference sequence). This CDR3 contains 13 residues. The ends were cut back, 4 bases at V and 3 bases at J, with 9 bases in the middle. CDR3 sequence reads: CASSRNRKETQYF. The CDR3 DNA sequence: TGTGCCAGCAGCCGTAATCGGAAAGAGACCCAGTACTTC.

The genes are TRBV9 and TRBJ1-1; TRBD1 might be the D (5 bases). The V end lost 4 bases, the J end lost 9 bases, and 13 bases lay between the germline ends. Per germline, CDR1 SGDLS and CDR2 YYNGEE. There are 12 residues in the CDR3. This CDR3 is CASSPVGRQAFF. Written as DNA, the CDR3 is TGTGCCAGCAGCCCAGTGGGACGGCAAGCTTTCTTT.

The chain carries TRBV20-1 and TRBJ2-7, with 11 bases matching TRBD2. Trimming at V came to 5 bases and at J to 5 bases, leaving 8 bases not matched to a gene. Germline loops: CDR1 DFQATT, CDR2 SNEGSKA (reference sequence). CDR3 length equals 14 residues. This CDR3 reads CSAPGLAGNHEQYF. Here the CDR3 DNA reads TGCAGTGCTCCCGGACTAGCGGGCAACCACGAGCAGTACTTC.

This chain links TRBV2 with TRBJ2-7, with D perhaps matching TRBD1 (6 bases). This CDR3 has 14 residues. Trimming removed 4 bases at V and 1 base at J, with 11 bases between. Germline V gene lookup returns CDR1 SNHLY and CDR2 FYNNEI. This chain's CDR3 is CASSGDTVSYEQYF. CDR3 coding DNA: TGTGCCAGCAGTGGGGACACCGTTTCCTACGAGCAGTACTTC.

This clonotype was found once. The rearrangement links TRBV7-9 to TRBJ2-7; the D gene is possibly TRBD1 (5 bases). The ends were cut back, 0 bases at V and 5 bases at J, with 8 bases in the middle. Germline V gene sequence: CDR1 SEHNR, CDR2 FQNEAQ (reference sequence). CDR3 size: 13 residues. CDR3 nucleotide sequence: TGTGCCAGCAGCTTAGCGCTCAGGGACGAGCAGTACTTC. As protein: CASSLALRDEQYF.

This sequence joins TRBV5-1 and TRBJ2-7; tentative D call: TRBD1 (6 bases). Germline loops: CDR1 SGHRS, CDR2 YFSETQ. CDR3 size: 14 residues. V lost 3 bases and J lost 2, with 12 bases in between. The CDR3 DNA follows: TGCGCCAGCAGCTACACCGGGACAACCTACGAGCAGTACTTC. Translating it yields CASSYTGTTYEQYF.

V and J are TRBV10-2 and TRBJ1-4; 7 bases match TRBD1. Germline V gene data show CDR1 as WSHSY and CDR2 as SAAADI. The CDR3 length is 15 residues. J gave up 7 bases and V 9 bases, and 14 bases lay outside the gene matches. The CDR3 protein is CASATGGGAGEKLFF. The CDR3 DNA reads TGCGCCAGTGCTACGGGAGGGGGCGCCGGTGAAAAACTGTTTTTT.

The V and J genes are TRBV18 and TRBJ1-1, with D maybe TRBD1 (6 bases). V gave up 8 bases and J gave up 4 bases, with 11 bases separating them. CDR3 size: 12 residues. Germline V gene lookup returns CDR1 KGHSH and CDR2 LQKENI. The CDR3 nucleotides are TGTGCCAGCATTGAGGGGGGCACTGAAGCTTTCTTT. Its translation is CASIEGGTEAFF.

The chain is built from TRBV20-1 and TRBJ1-2; tentative D call: TRBD1 (5 bases). Germline lookup yields CDR1 DFQATT and CDR2 SNEGSKA (reference sequence). The CDR3 extends over 13 amino acids. In DNA form, the CDR3 reads TGCAAACCAAGCGGGACTTCTATAGGTGGCTACACCTTC. It encodes CKPSGTSIGGYTF.

This chain joins TRBV5-1 and TRBJ2-7, with a possible D match to TRBD2 (5 bases). The V gene lost 4 bases and the J gene lost 5 bases, with 10 bases spanning the gap. This CDR3 comprises 12 residues. Per germline, CDR1 SGHRS and CDR2 YFSETQ. CDR3 coding DNA: TGCGCCAGCAGCGCGAGGGCTGACGAGCAGTACTTC. The encoded protein is CASSARADEQYF.

The rearrangement uses TRBV20-1 and TRBJ1-5, with a weak D call TRBD1 (5 bases). This CDR3 is built from 12 residues. Per the germline V gene, CDR1 is DFQATT and CDR2 is SNEGSKA (reference sequence). With 5 bases removed from V and 4 bases from J, the gap between germline ends came to 9 bases. The CDR3, as DNA: TGCAGTGCTGAGGGGCGAAATCAGCCCCAGCATTTT. Amino acid sequence: CSAEGRNQPQHF.

The chain combines TRBV28 with TRBJ2-4; D is uncertain. V lost 5 bases and J lost 0, with 14 bases in between. The CDR3 totals 16 residues. The V gene's germline CDR1 is MDHEN and CDR2 SYDVKM. As DNA, the CDR3 is TGTGCCAGCAGTAGCACCGACTCCAGAGCCAAAAACATTCAGTACTTC. Translation gives CASSSTDSRAKNIQYF.

The V call is TRBV20-1, the J call TRBJ2-7; D may be TRBD1 or TRBD2 (5 bases each). CDR3 size: 14 residues. Germline assignment: CDR1 DFQATT and CDR2 SNEGSKA (reference sequence). Trimming shortened V by 6 bases and J by 6 bases, and 21 bases separated the two germline ends. The chain's CDR3 is CSAPGPRTFGEQYF. CDR3 nucleotide sequence: TGCAGTGCCCCGGGACCCCGGACATTCGGCGAGCAGTACTTC.

This rearrangement joins TRBV20-1 to TRBJ2-1; 7 bases align to TRBD2. Germline assignment: CDR1 DFQATT and CDR2 SNEGSKA (reference sequence). V shed 6 bases and J 9 bases; nucleotides not matched to a gene: 11. The CDR3 has 13 residues. CDR3 residues: CSARLARLGEQFF. The CDR3 DNA reads as TGCAGTGCCAGACTAGCCCGTTTGGGTGAGCAGTTCTTC.

This clonotype was seen just once. The chain carries TRBV2 and TRBJ2-3; D perhaps matches TRBD2 (5 bases). The V and J ends lost 6 bases and 5 bases respectively, with 24 bases between them. Germline loops: CDR1 SNHLY, CDR2 FYNNEI. This CDR3 has 17 residues. The CDR3 sequence: CASRPDPQPSGRDTQYF. CDR3 DNA sequence: TGTGCCAGCAGGCCAGACCCCCAGCCCTCGGGGAGAGATACGCAGTATTTT.

The chain employs TRBV15 and TRBJ2-1; no firm D call. The CDR3 is 12 amino acids. Germline CDR1 is LNHNV and CDR2 is YYDKDF (reference sequence). Trimming stripped 4 bases from V and 12 bases from J, with 13 bases between. This chain's CDR3 is CATSNDAVGQFF. Written as DNA, the CDR3 is TGTGCCACCAGCAACGACGCCGTTGGGCAGTTCTTC. Full variable domain (outside the CDR3, taken from reference TRBV15 and TRBJ2-1): DAMVIQNPRYQVTQFGKPVTLSCSQTLNHNVMYWYQQKSSQAPKLLFHYYDKDFNNEADTPDNFQSRRPNTSFCFLDIRSPGLGDTAMYLCATSNDAVGQFFGPGTRLTVL.

This clonotype was counted only a few times. The rearrangement joins TRBV6-2 or TRBV6-3 to TRBJ2-7; D is possibly TRBD1 (8 bases). Germline loops: CDR1 MNHEY, CDR2 SVGEGT. Trimming pared 6 bases from V and 7 bases from J, leaving 16 bases between. The CDR3 has 13 amino acids. In DNA, the CDR3 is TGTGCCAGCAGAGATGGACAGGGAGGGGAGCAGTACTTC. Translating it yields CASRDGQGGEQYF.

This sequence joins TRBV4-1 and TRBJ2-1; 9 positions match TRBD2. The J segment lost 6 bases and the V segment lost 0 bases, leaving 6 bases of the junction unmatched. Per the germline V gene, CDR1 is MGHRA and CDR2 is YSYEKL. The CDR3 consists of 16 residues. The DNA of the CDR3 is TGCGCCAGCAGCCAAGATAGGGCTAGCGGGGCCAATGAGCAGTTCTTC. This codes for CASSQDRASGANEQFF.

The CDR3 DNA follows: TGCGCCAGCAGCCAAGATCTCCGCGGTAGCTCGCAGTATTTT. It translates to CASSQDLRGSSQYF. The chain uses TRBV4-1 and TRBJ2-3, with D hard to call. Trimming pared 0 bases from V and 10 bases from J, leaving 14 bases between. This CDR3 contains 14 residues. The germline CDR1 and CDR2 sequences are MGHRA and YSYEKL.